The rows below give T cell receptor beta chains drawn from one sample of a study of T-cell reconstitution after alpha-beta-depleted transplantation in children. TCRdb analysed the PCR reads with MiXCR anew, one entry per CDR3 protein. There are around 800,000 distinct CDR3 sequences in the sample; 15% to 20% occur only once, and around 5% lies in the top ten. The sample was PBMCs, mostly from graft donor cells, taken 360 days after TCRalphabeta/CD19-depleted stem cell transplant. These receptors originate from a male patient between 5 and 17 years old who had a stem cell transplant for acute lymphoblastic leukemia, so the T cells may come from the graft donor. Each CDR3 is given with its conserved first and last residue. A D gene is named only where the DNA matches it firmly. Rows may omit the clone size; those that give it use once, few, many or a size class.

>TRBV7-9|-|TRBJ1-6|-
TGTGCCAGCAGTCTGGACGGGGCCCTCCACTTT
CASSLDGALHF
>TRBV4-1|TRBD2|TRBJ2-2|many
TGCGCCAGCAGAGCACCGGGACTACCATCGACCGGGGAGCTGTTTTTT
CASRAPGLPSTGELFF
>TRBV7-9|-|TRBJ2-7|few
TGTGCCAGCAGTCACGACACAACCTACGAGCAGTACTTC
CASSHDTTYEQYF
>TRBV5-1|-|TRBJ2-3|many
TGCGCCAGCAGCTTGGCCACACAGGGAGGCGCAGATACGCAGTATTTT
CASSLATQGGADTQYF
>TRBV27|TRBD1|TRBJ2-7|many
TGTGCCAGCAGTTTAGGCGCAGGGGGCCTCTACGAGCAGTACTTC
CASSLGAGGLYEQYF
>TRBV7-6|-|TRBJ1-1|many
TGTGCCAGCAGCTTCCAGGGTGGGGGCACTGAAGCTTTCTTT
CASSFQGGGTEAFF
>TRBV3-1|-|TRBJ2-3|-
TGTGCCAGCAGCCACACGGACTTGCTGAGCACAGATACGCAGTATTTT
CASSHTDLLSTDTQYF
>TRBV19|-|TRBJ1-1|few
TGTGCCAGTACCATGCACGGTGGTGGTGAAGCTTTCTTT
CASTMHGGGEAFF
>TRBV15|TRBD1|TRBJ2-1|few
TGTGCCACCAGCAGTAGCCGGGACAGGAGTGGGTATGAGCAGTTCTTC
CATSSSRDRSGYEQFF
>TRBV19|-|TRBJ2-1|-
TGTGCCAGTAGTATACTAGCCACCCCCTACAATGAGCAGTTCTTC
CASSILATPYNEQFF
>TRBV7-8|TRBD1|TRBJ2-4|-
TGTGCCAGCAGCTCGACAGGGCGTGAAAACATTCAGTACTTC
CASSSTGRENIQYF
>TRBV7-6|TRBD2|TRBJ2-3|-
TGTGCCAGCAGCTCCGCCTTAGGACAGTCTGTAGCGGGAGTGGGCGCAGATACGCAGTATTTT
CASSSALGQSVAGVGADTQYF
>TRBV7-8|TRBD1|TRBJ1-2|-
TGTGCCAGCAGCTTAGTGGGTGCATTCAGGGGGCCCTATGGCTACACCTTC
CASSLVGAFRGPYGYTF
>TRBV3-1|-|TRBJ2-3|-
TGTGCCAGCAGCCATACCGGACTTTTACGCACAGATACGCAGTATTTT
CASSHTGLLRTDTQYF
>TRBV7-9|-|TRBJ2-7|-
TGTGCCAGCAGCCGCGGGGGCAGCGGCACCTACGAGCAGTACTTC
CASSRGGSGTYEQYF
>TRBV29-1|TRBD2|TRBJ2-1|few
TGCAGCGTTGGAATCTCCGGACTAGCGGGGCTGGCCTACAATGAGCAGTTCTTC
CSVGISGLAGLAYNEQFF